This T cell receptor (beta chain) was sequenced for a study of neoadjuvant anti-PD-1 for oral cavity cancer. Time point denoted: after neoadjuvant nivolumab, at surgical resection. This CDR3 region has 14 residues. V was pared by 0 bases and J by 4 bases, with 1 base of the junction left unmatched. Germline CDR1 reads SGHDT; CDR2 reads YYEEEE. Using immunoSEQ multiplex PCR, the repertoire was profiled, and TCRdb retains in-frame clones only, with some absent. The table shows tens of thousands of clones, with approximately 80% occurring only once. This receptor was identified in a person aged 35 to 85 with oral cavity squamous cell carcinoma. Sequencing was performed on PBMCs, taken after nivolumab (anti-PD-1) treatment. The chain recombines TRBV5-6 with TRBJ2-3; 8 positions match TRBD1. The CDR3 protein is CASSLVQGADTQYF. For the CDR3, the DNA is TGTGCCAGCAGCTTGGTACAGGGGGCAGATACGCAGTATTTT. The full variable domain, rest sourced from reference TRBV5-6 and TRBJ2-3, is DAGVTQSPTHLIKTRGQQVTLRCSPKSGHDTVSWYQQALGQGPQFIFQYYEEEERQRGNFPDRFSGHQFPNYSSELNVNALLLGDSALYLCASSLVQGADTQYFGPGTRLTVL.